In this sample, the clone carrying this T cell receptor (beta chain) turned up a few times. This entry is derived from a study of T cells in Graves' hyperthyroidism and ophthalmopathy. Amplification targeted TCR beta CDR3 regions from RNA transcripts. The HTBI primer set served for first-round RT-PCR of the TCR CDR3. A single record per CDR3 protein comes from TCRdb applying MiXCR to the multiplex PCR reads. The table lists more than 300,000 distinct CDR3 sequences, about 18% of them singletons, with 40% in the top ten. Germline V CDR1 and CDR2: DFQATT, SNEGSKA (reference sequence). The length of the CDR3 is 15 residues. Losses at the gene ends were 5 bases for V and 3 bases for J; bases not matched to a gene: 12. Every diagnosis used clinical symptoms, serum thyroxine and TRAb, thyroid ultrasound and orbital computed tomography.

This rearrangement joins TRBV20-1 to TRBJ1-2; 7 bases are shared with TRBD1. The specimen sequenced was blood. This TCR derives from a man in his late teens or twenties with Graves' ophthalmopathy. The CDR3 DNA sequence: TGCAGTGCTCCACAACAGGGGCGACCATACTATGGCTACACCTTC. It encodes CSAPQQGRPYYGYTF.